The 4 T cell receptor beta chains listed next were all sequenced from one sample in a study of shared clonotypes between healthy human individuals. Method: immunoSEQ multiplex PCR; TCRdb's copy keeps in-frame clones and lacks some. This table has a few million clones, about 92% appearing once. The sequenced material came from naive CD4+ T cells sorted from blood. Subset specified: CD45RA+ positively selected. The receptors shown here come from a man in his late teens or twenties in good health.

This chain uses TRBV27 with TRBJ2-1, with a weak D call TRBD2 (6 bases). V was shortened by 2 bases and J by 4 bases, with 12 bases between the two germline ends. Germline CDR1 and CDR2: MNHEY and SMNVEV (reference sequence). This CDR3 comprises 15 residues. The CDR3 DNA sequence: TGTGCCAGCAGTTTAGTACGGGGGTGGTACAATGAGCAGTTCTTC. Amino acids: CASSLVRGWYNEQFF.

A note on this clone: In the same sample, other DNA sequences code for this CDR3. The J gene is TRBJ2-3, the V gene TRBV5-1, with no clear D. Germline V gene sequence: CDR1 SGHRS, CDR2 YFSETQ. V dropped 0 bases and J dropped 3 bases, with 8 bases sitting between them. The CDR3 runs 14 residues. The CDR3 protein is CASSLAAGTDTQYF. For the CDR3, the DNA is TGCGCCAGCAGCTTGGCGGCCGGGACAGATACGCAGTATTTT.

This chain joins TRBV28 and TRBJ1-4; the D is unclear. With 6 bases removed from V and 2 bases from J, the gap between germline ends came to 13 bases. Germline V gene sequence: CDR1 MDHEN, CDR2 SYDVKM. There are 15 residues in the CDR3. In nucleotides, the CDR3 is TGTGCCAGCAGGTCTTATGGGTCTACTAATGAAAAACTGTTTTTT. Translation gives CASRSYGSTNEKLFF.

V is TRBV5-4 and J is TRBJ2-7, with 11 positions matching TRBD1. The length of the CDR3 is 13 residues. The ends lost 4 bases at V and 7 bases at J; junction bases unmatched: 4. CDR1 is SGHNT and CDR2 is YYREEE in the germline V gene (reference sequence). CDR3 in DNA: TGTGCCAGCAGCATGGACAGGGGGCGGGAGCAGTACTTC. The encoded protein is CASSMDRGREQYF. Full variable domain (rest looked up from reference TRBV5-4 and TRBJ2-7): ETGVTQSPTHLIKTRGQQVTLRCSSQSGHNTVSWYQQALGQGPQFIFQYYREEENGRGNFPPRFSGLQFPNYSSELNVNALELDDSALYLCASSMDRGREQYFGPGTRLTVT.